The 2 T cell receptor beta chains below come from one sample, sequenced in a study of T cells in Graves' hyperthyroidism and ophthalmopathy. Using RNA transcripts as the source, TCR beta CDR3 regions were amplified. With the HTBI primer set, the TCR CDR3 went through a first round of RT-PCR. TCRdb analysed the multiplex PCR reads with MiXCR anew, one entry per CDR3 protein. This table holds more than 350,000 distinct CDR3 sequences, about a sixth found once. Source material: blood. The receptors stem from a woman aged 25 to 39 with Graves' hyperthyroidism that later progressed to Graves' ophthalmopathy.

This clonotype appeared many times. A much larger clone is a single base away; this may be a read error. The chain recombines TRBV7-8 with TRBJ1-1, with D tentatively TRBD1 (6 bases). Looked up from germline, CDR1 is SGHVS and CDR2 is FQNEAQ. This CDR3 comprises 14 residues. CDR3 region: CASSDLVGDTKAFF. CDR3 nucleotide sequence: TGTGCCAGCAGCGACCTGGTAGGGGACACTAAAGCTTTCTTT.

This clonotype was found a few times. The CDR3: CASSFVGEYYEQYF. CDR3 in DNA: TGTGCCAGCAGTTTTGTCGGGGAATACTACGAGCAGTACTTC. The chain couples TRBV28 to TRBJ2-7; tentative D call: TRBD2 (5 bases). Trimming left V 3 bases short and J 3 bases short, with 12 bases between. There are 14 residues in the CDR3. Germline V lookup: CDR1 MDHEN, CDR2 SYDVKM.